A single sample is the source of the 10 T cell receptor beta chains below, sequenced in a study of post-analysis software for immune sequencing data. Their antigens remain unidentified. Findings and limits, study-wide: TRBV segments more frequent in patients than in controls numbered roughly five and included TRBV5-6, TRBV5-1 and TRBV20-1.

Included in the TCR beta cDNA libraries were unique molecular identifiers. TCRdb reprocessed the PCR reads via MiXCR and lists one record per CDR3 protein. This sample has 380,000 or so distinct CDR3 sequences, with approximately 38% found just once. Sequencing was performed on blood. The receptors were gathered from a girl aged 10-17 years with multiple sclerosis.

The chain recombines TRBV3-1 with TRBJ2-1, with 8 bases identical to TRBD1. Germline V gives CDR1 LGHDT, CDR2 YNNKEL (reference sequence). This CDR3 spans 13 amino acids. The trim removed 2 bases at V and 9 bases at J, leaving 3 bases unmatched. CDR3 protein: CASSQRQGAEQFF. CDR3 nucleotides: TGTGCCAGCAGCCAACGGCAGGGGGCTGAGCAGTTCTTC.

The CDR3 sequence is CSASPVSNQPQHF. The CDR3 region has the DNA TGCAGTGCTAGTCCCGTTAGCAATCAGCCCCAGCATTTT. The chain is built from TRBV20-1 and TRBJ1-5; D unclear. The V end was cut by 3 bases, the J end by 0 bases, with 6 bases between. CDR3 size: 13 residues. Germline CDR1 is DFQATT and CDR2 is SNEGSKA (reference sequence).

Only a few counts were recorded for this clonotype. The V call is TRBV9, the J call TRBJ1-2; TRBD1 aligns across 7 bases. Losses at the gene ends were 3 bases for V and 4 bases for J; bases not matched to a gene: 3. There are 13 residues in the CDR3. The germline V gene has CDR1 SGDLS and CDR2 YYNGEE. The CDR3: CASSANRGYGYTF. CDR3 sequence (DNA): TGTGCCAGCAGCGCAAACAGGGGCTATGGCTACACCTTC. The whole variable domain, remainder taken from reference TRBV9 and TRBJ1-2, is DSGVTQTPKHLITATGQRVTLRCSPRSGDLSVYWYQQSLDQGLQFLIQYYNGEERAKGNILERFSAQQFPDLHSELNLSSLELGDSALYFCASSANRGYGYTFGSGTRLTVV.

This clonotype was counted a few times. This chain uses TRBV12-3 or TRBV12-4 with TRBJ1-4, with D tentatively TRBD1 (5 bases). V lost 8 bases and J 4 bases, leaving 17 bases between the germline ends. This CDR3 is built from 15 residues. The CDR3 sequence is CASRPAGRGNEKLFF. Written as DNA, the CDR3 is TGTGCCAGCCGCCCGGCGGGGAGGGGTAATGAAAAACTGTTTTTT.

The chain has TRBV11-2 and TRBJ1-2, with a weak D call TRBD1 (5 bases). CDR3 size: 13 residues. Trimming left V 2 bases short and J 7 bases short, with 11 bases between. Looked up from germline, CDR1 is SGHAT and CDR2 is FQNNGV. CDR3 nucleotides: TGTGCCAGCAGCTTAAGGGGAGGCGGTGGCTACACCTTC. Its translation is CASSLRGGGGYTF.

This clonotype has more than one count but fewer than ten. J is TRBJ2-4 and V is TRBV6-5, with TRBD1 matching over 7 bases. The J call may not be correct, given that the DNA end is closer to TRBJ2-7. This CDR3 comprises 12 residues. Germline V CDR1 and CDR2: MNHEY, SVGAGI. The CDR3 is CASRRQGGEQYF. The CDR3 coding sequence is TGTGCCAGCAGGAGACAGGGTGGCGAGCAGTACTTC.

The chain has TRBV4-2 and TRBJ2-5, with TRBD2 matching over 12 bases. The germline V gene encodes CDR1 LGHNA and CDR2 YNFKEQ. J lost 10 bases, V lost 2 bases, and 5 bases had no gene match. The CDR3 runs 14 residues. The CDR3 DNA sequence: TGTGCCAGCAGCCAAACGACTAGCGGGGGCCTCCAGTACTTC. Translating it yields CASSQTTSGGLQYF.

This clonotype appeared a few times. The V gene is TRBV12-3 or TRBV12-4, the J gene TRBJ1-5; 7 bases are a match to TRBD1. This CDR3 has 13 amino acids. The V gene end was trimmed by 5 bases and the J gene end by 7 bases; junction bases not matched to a gene: 5. The chain's CDR3 is CASSIQGRQPQHF. As DNA, the CDR3 is TGTGCCAGCAGTATACAGGGGCGGCAGCCCCAGCATTTT.

The chain has TRBV29-1 and TRBJ2-7, with D maybe TRBD1 (5 bases). The DNA end is a closer match to TRBJ2-5, so the J assignment may be wrong. Germline V CDR1 and CDR2: SQVTM, ANQGSEA. The CDR3 consists of 12 residues. The CDR3 loop is CSVVGAAETQYF. DNA of the CDR3: TGCAGCGTTGTTGGGGCAGCGGAGACCCAGTACTTC.

The V gene is TRBV6-5, the J gene TRBJ2-2; weak D call: TRBD1 (5 bases). The CDR3 loop spans 12 amino acids. Germline V CDR1 and CDR2: MNHEY, SVGAGI. The ends were cut back, 4 bases at V and 7 bases at J, with 7 bases in the middle. The DNA for the CDR3 is TGTGCCAGCAGTTCAGGGTACGGGGAGCTGTTTTTT. It yields the protein CASSSGYGELFF.